The 23 T cell receptor beta chains in this list originate from one sample, sequenced in a study of CD8 T cells in ankylosing spondylitis. Whole-study results and caveats: Ankylosing spondylitis blood seemed to carry a telltale TCR beta motif made of eight or nine highly homologous variants.

These receptors have no known antigen. TCRdb independently ran MiXCR on the 5' RACE reads; one entry per CDR3 protein. The sample holds some 140,000 distinct CDR3 sequences; roughly 15% are singletons and the top ten take roughly 30%. Sequences were obtained from blood, either unsorted or a sorted T cell fraction (not recorded which). These TCRs come from a male donor with ankylosing spondylitis.

Only a few counts were recorded for this clonotype. The V call is TRBV7-2, the J call TRBJ2-7; 10 positions agree with TRBD1. This CDR3 contains 15 residues. Trimming took 6 bases from V and 6 from J; bases not matched to a gene: 11. The germline gives CDR1 SGHTA, CDR2 FQGNSA. The CDR3 region has the DNA TGTGCCAGCAGACAAGGGACAGGGGAAGGTCGCGAGCAGTACTTC. Residues: CASRQGTGEGREQYF.

The rearrangement links TRBV6-2 or TRBV6-3 to TRBJ2-7; D may be TRBD1 (5 bases). Germline V gives CDR1 MNHEY, CDR2 SVGEGT. The CDR3 has 14 residues. The V end was cut by 2 bases, the J end by 1 base, with 9 bases between. The CDR3 reads CASSYRGTSYEQYF. CDR3 DNA: TGTGCCAGCAGTTACAGGGGAACTTCCTACGAGCAGTACTTC.

V usage is TRBV11-1 and J usage is TRBJ2-1; 10 bases align to TRBD2. Germline V lookup: CDR1 SGHAT, CDR2 FQDESV (reference sequence). V was clipped by 5 bases and J by 3 bases; unmatched bases: 19. The CDR3 consists of 20 residues. CDR3 sequence: CASSPPAGTSEKEFYNEQFF. The CDR3 DNA sequence: TGTGCCAGCAGCCCACCCGCCGGGACTAGCGAGAAGGAGTTCTACAATGAGCAGTTCTTC. The full variable domain, with the rest looked up from reference TRBV11-1 and TRBJ2-1, is EAEVAQSPRYKITEKSQAVAFWCDPISGHATLYWYRQILGQGPELLVQFQDESVVDDSQLPKDRFSAERLKGVDSTLKIQPAELGDSAMYLCASSPPAGTSEKEFYNEQFFGPGTRLTVL.

This rearrangement joins TRBV14 to TRBJ2-4, with D possibly being TRBD1 or TRBD2 (7 bases each). V shed 2 bases and J shed 2 bases, with 13 bases lying between them. The CDR3 runs to 16 residues. CDR1 is SGHDN and CDR2 is FVKESK in the germline V gene. The CDR3 region is CASSQQGGRTKNIQYF. CDR3 nucleotides: TGTGCCAGCAGCCAACAGGGGGGGAGGACCAAAAACATTCAGTACTTC.

The rearrangement uses TRBV4-2 and TRBJ1-1; tentative D call: TRBD1 (6 bases). The V end was cut by 2 bases, the J end by 3 bases, with 10 bases between. Germline lookup yields CDR1 LGHNA and CDR2 YNFKEQ. This CDR3 comprises 14 residues. For the CDR3, the DNA is TGTGCCAGCAGCCAACTCTACAGGGACACTGAAGCTTTCTTT. Protein product: CASSQLYRDTEAFF.

This chain connects TRBV15 to TRBJ2-3; 14 bases align to TRBD2. Trimming cost V 2 bases and J 1 base; bases outside gene matches: 8. This CDR3 has 19 residues. From germline, CDR1 is LNHNV and CDR2 YYDKDF (reference sequence). The CDR3 loop reads CATSRLSGTSGRGTDTQYF. CDR3 nucleotide sequence: TGTGCCACCAGCAGACTTAGCGGGACTAGCGGGAGAGGCACAGATACGCAGTATTTT.

The chain recombines TRBV27 with TRBJ2-7, with TRBD2 identical over 8 bases. The ends lost 9 bases at V and 6 bases at J; junction bases unmatched: 13. The germline V gene has CDR1 MNHEY and CDR2 SMNVEV (reference sequence). The CDR3 extends over 14 amino acids. The CDR3 here is CASFPGLGASEQYF. DNA for the CDR3: TGTGCCAGTTTCCCGGGACTAGGCGCTTCCGAGCAGTACTTC.

This clonotype was observed a few times. This chain connects TRBV5-5 to TRBJ2-7; no clear D. Looked up from germline, CDR1 is SGHKS and CDR2 is YYEKEE (reference sequence). Trimming pared 4 bases from V and 2 bases from J, leaving 7 bases between. The CDR3 spans 12 residues. CDR3 sequence: CASSVHPYEQYF. The CDR3 DNA is TGTGCCAGCAGCGTTCACCCCTACGAGCAGTACTTC.

V usage is TRBV6-5 and J usage is TRBJ1-4; D is ambiguous. Germline-derived CDR1 and CDR2 are MNHEY and SVGAGI. With 2 bases removed from V and 5 bases from J, the gap between germline ends came to 12 bases. The CDR3 covers 15 residues. Here the CDR3 reads CASSYHPDGNEKLFF. CDR3 sequence (DNA): TGTGCCAGCAGTTACCATCCGGATGGGAATGAAAAACTGTTTTTT.

This clonotype was seen only a few times. The chain couples TRBV12-3 or TRBV12-4 to TRBJ2-1; 11 nucleotides agree with TRBD2. Losses at the gene ends were 6 bases for V and 3 bases for J; bases not matched to a gene: 4. The CDR3 is made up of 15 amino acids. The CDR3 DNA reads TGTGCCAGCAGGCAACTAGCGGGGGTCTACAATGAGCAGTTCTTC. Residues: CASRQLAGVYNEQFF.

The chain joins TRBV29-1 to TRBJ2-3, with D unclear. This CDR3 has 16 amino acids. Germline values: CDR1 SQVTM, CDR2 ANQGSEA. V was pared by 0 bases and J by 2 bases, with 15 bases between. CDR3 region: CSVEEAQARTTDTQYF. DNA for the CDR3: TGCAGCGTTGAAGAGGCTCAGGCGCGGACCACAGATACGCAGTATTTT.

This chain links TRBV29-1 with TRBJ2-3; D perhaps matches TRBD2 (6 bases). V was clipped by 7 bases and J by 4 bases, with 21 bases between them. Germline V CDR1 and CDR2: SQVTM, ANQGSEA. The CDR3 consists of 15 residues. CDR3 loop: CSALGWGEWSDTQYF. Written as DNA, the CDR3 is TGCAGCGCACTAGGCTGGGGGGAGTGGTCAGATACGCAGTATTTT.

The J gene is TRBJ1-1, the V gene TRBV4-1, with D maybe TRBD1 (6 bases). Germline-derived CDR1 and CDR2 are MGHRA and YSYEKL. V dropped 0 bases and J dropped 0 bases, with 14 bases sitting between them. The CDR3 covers 17 residues. CDR3 in amino acids: CASSQDRKTGMNTEAFF. CDR3 in DNA: TGCGCCAGCAGCCAAGATCGGAAAACAGGGATGAACACTGAAGCTTTCTTT.

This clonotype has just a few counts. The V and J genes are TRBV5-6 and TRBJ2-7, with 8 bases lining up with TRBD2. Germline lookup yields CDR1 SGHDT and CDR2 YYEEEE. The CDR3 runs 15 residues. V was pared by 3 bases and J by 0 bases, with 5 bases of the junction left unmatched. CDR3 nucleotides: TGTGCCAGCAGCTCCGGGAGGGCAAGCTCCTACGAGCAGTACTTC. Its protein is CASSSGRASSYEQYF. Full variable domain (missing parts from reference TRBV5-6 and TRBJ2-7): DAGVTQSPTHLIKTRGQQVTLRCSPKSGHDTVSWYQQALGQGPQFIFQYYEEEERQRGNFPDRFSGHQFPNYSSELNVNALLLGDSALYLCASSSGRASSYEQYFGPGTRLTVT.

The table lists this clonotype with a few counts. This chain joins TRBV6-2 or TRBV6-3 and TRBJ2-1; D gene unclear. CDR1 MNHEY and CDR2 SVGEGT come from the germline V gene. The CDR3 covers 16 residues. Trimming stripped 0 bases from V and 0 bases from J, with 9 bases between. CDR3 DNA sequence: TGTGCCAGCAGTTACTCGACGGTTAACTCCTACAATGAGCAGTTCTTC. It translates to CASSYSTVNSYNEQFF.

This clonotype was seen a few times. The chain is built from TRBV20-1 and TRBJ2-3; 12 positions match TRBD2. The CDR3 is made up of 19 amino acids. Trimming took 6 bases from V and 3 from J; bases not matched to a gene: 19. Germline CDR1 is DFQATT and CDR2 is SNEGSKA (reference sequence). DNA for the CDR3: TGCAGTGCCATAATCCCTGGCGGACTAGCGGGACCGGGGACAGATACGCAGTATTTT. Translation gives CSAIIPGGLAGPGTDTQYF.

The chain recombines TRBV21-1 with TRBJ1-5; the table's D gene call, TRBD1, was not cross checked with the DNA. TRBV21-1 corresponds to a pseudogene. The CDR3 is 16 residues long. The CDR3 DNA reads TGTGCCAGCAGCAAAGCGCCGGGACAGGGTAGTCAGCCCCAGCATTTT. This sequence encodes CASSKAPGQGSQPQHF.

V and J are TRBV7-9 and TRBJ1-5, with 8 positions matching TRBD1. The CDR3 length is 16 residues. V lost 5 bases, J lost 4 bases, and 10 bases stayed unmatched. Germline V lookup: CDR1 SEHNR, CDR2 FQNEAQ (reference sequence). CDR3 loop: CASSPVTGESNQPQHF. In nucleotides, the CDR3 is TGTGCCAGCAGCCCCGTGACAGGGGAAAGTAATCAGCCCCAGCATTTT.

This clonotype has only a few counts. The chain is built from TRBV27 and TRBJ2-7, with D perhaps matching TRBD1 or TRBD2 (5 bases each). The CDR3 consists of 14 residues. Trimming removed 2 bases from V and 0 bases from J, with 8 bases in between. Germline V gives CDR1 MNHEY, CDR2 SMNVEV (reference sequence). The CDR3 protein is CASSLRDVSYEQYF. CDR3 in DNA: TGTGCCAGCAGTTTAAGGGACGTCTCCTACGAGCAGTACTTC.

The J gene is TRBJ1-4, the V gene TRBV5-1; 7 nucleotides agree with TRBD1. The germline gives CDR1 SGHRS, CDR2 YFSETQ. The CDR3 runs to 15 residues. Trimming cost V 0 bases and J 4 bases; bases outside gene matches: 3. In DNA form, the CDR3 reads TGCGCCAGCAGCTTGGCCGGGACAGTTAATGAAAAACTGTTTTTT. Its protein product is CASSLAGTVNEKLFF. Drawing the rest from reference TRBV5-1 and TRBJ1-4, the complete variable domain is KAGVTQTPRYLIKTRGQQVTLSCSPISGHRSVSWYQQTPGQGLQFLFEYFSETQRNKGNFPGRFSGRQFSNSRSEMNVSTLELGDSALYLCASSLAGTVNEKLFFGSGTQLSVL.

The chain employs TRBV15 and TRBJ1-1, with D unresolved. CDR1 is LNHNV, CDR2 YYDKDF, per germline (reference sequence). The V end lost 3 bases, the J end lost 0 bases, and 8 bases lay between the germline ends. CDR3 size: 14 residues. CDR3: CATSSELVNTEAFF. CDR3 DNA sequence: TGTGCCACCAGCAGCGAATTAGTGAACACTGAAGCTTTCTTT.

A note on this clonotype: The DNA is left out, because the CDR3 cannot be placed on it with certainty; the CDR3 is given as TCRdb lists it. The rearrangement links TRBV11-3 to TRBJ2-5. The CDR3 is 16 residues long, ends included. The V gene's germline CDR1 is SGHNT and CDR2 YENEEA. CDR3 region: CASSLNQAYFGETQYF.

This clonotype was detected only a few times. The genes are TRBV4-2 and TRBJ1-5, with TRBD1 as a possible D gene (5 bases). Germline CDR1 is LGHNA and CDR2 is YNFKEQ. V was shortened by 1 base and J by 7 bases, with 11 bases between the two germline ends. CDR3 length: 14 residues. The CDR3 nucleotides read TGTGCCAGCAGCCAAGTGGGGGAGGAACAGCCCCAGCATTTT. This gives the protein CASSQVGEEQPQHF.